This T cell receptor beta chain came from a study of T-cell memory formation after mild COVID-19. The study's findings and limits: Shrinking CD4+ clones were chiefly CM and EM; CD8+ ones were chiefly EMRA.

In regard to this clonotype: No antigen is known for it.

Germline CDR1 and CDR2: LNHDA and SQIVND (reference sequence). V trimming: 5 bases; J trimming: 5 bases; junction bases outside the gene matches: 10. The CDR3 runs 15 residues. UMIs and sample barcodes were carried by the TCR alpha and TCR beta cDNA libraries that 5'RACE produced using constant-segment primers. Each CDR3 protein gets one entry after TCRdb re-called the 5' RACE reads with MiXCR. The table shows about 620,000 distinct CDR3 sequences, with about a sixth occurring only once. Sample: PBMCs or a T cell subset sorted from them (not recorded which). The chain couples TRBV19 to TRBJ2-5; the match to TRBD1 covers 8 bases. The clonotype originates from an adult woman who had mild COVID-19 (a few samples of this study predate the infection). Cell type and time point are not known. In nucleotides, the CDR3 is TGTGCCAGTAGTGAACAGGGGGGATCAACGGAGACCCAGTACTTC. This gives the protein CASSEQGGSTETQYF.